Detailed here is one T cell receptor beta chain. The antigen is undetermined. This CDR3 contains 17 residues. Trimming took 0 bases from V and 0 from J, leaving 12 bases between them. From germline, CDR1 is MGHRA and CDR2 YSYEKL. The data originate from a study of beta chain features in type 1 diabetes. Study-level background: Age, gender and cell yields were alike across patients and healthy donors.

Overall study findings and caveats: Shortening of TCRB CDR3s, moderate but significant, appeared in all four CD4+ subsets of Type 1 diabetes patients. Within patients, naive, central memory and Treg TCRB repertoires seemed more similar than within healthy donors.

Every isolated RNA sample was fully reverse transcribed, so sequencing captured expressed TCRB transcripts. Here immunoSEQ multiplex PCR was the method, and the copy in TCRdb shows in-frame clones only, minus some. This table holds approximately 24,000 clones, 49% found once. Sequencing input: stem cell memory CD4+ T cells from blood. This TCR derives from a man younger than 40 with type 1 diabetes. This chain joins TRBV4-1 and TRBJ2-1; D is uncertain. The CDR3 nucleotides read TGCGCCAGCAGCCAAGACGCCGAGCTGAGCTCCTACAATGAGCAGTTCTTC. Residues: CASSQDAELSSYNEQFF.